The 12 T cell receptor beta chains below were found in one sample sequenced in a study of T cell responses to AZD1222 COVID-19 vaccine. Assay used: immunoSEQ multiplex PCR; TCRdb lists only in-frame clones, some missing. There are around 150,000 clones in the sample; 85% occur only once, and 7.9% lies in the top ten. The starting material was peripheral blood, obtained 28 days after the second dose of the MenACWY control vaccine. The receptors shown here come from an adult who received the MenACWY meningococcal vaccine as a control.

The chain is built from TRBV6-5 and TRBJ2-7; D is perhaps TRBD2 (5 bases). CDR1 and CDR2 from the germline V gene are MNHEY and SVGAGI. V was cut by 4 bases and J by 2 bases, with 12 bases left in between. The CDR3 contains 14 residues. The CDR3 DNA is TGTGCCAGCAGTTCAGTTGCGGGTACCTACGAGCAGTACGTC. This gives the protein CASSSVAGTYEQYV.

The chain has TRBV5-4 and TRBJ1-1; tentative D call: TRBD1 (6 bases). Germline assignment: CDR1 SGHNT and CDR2 YYREEE (reference sequence). The CDR3 loop spans 17 amino acids. Trimming pared 4 bases from V and 2 bases from J, leaving 21 bases between. The DNA of the CDR3 is TGTGCCAGCAGCAATGAGGGCGGGTTAGGGGGAAACACTGAAGCTTTCTTT. This gives the protein CASSNEGGLGGNTEAFF.

This clone was detected only a few times. The chain recombines TRBV6-5 with TRBJ2-7, with D unresolved. Germline lookup yields CDR1 MNHEY and CDR2 SVGAGI. V lost 8 bases to trimming and J lost 7 bases, with 21 bases between them. The CDR3 contains 14 residues. In nucleotides, the CDR3 is TGTGCCAGCGCGGTTTCCCCGGACGCGAGGGAGCAGTACGTC. This gives the protein CASAVSPDAREQYV.

This rearrangement joins TRBV11-3 to TRBJ2-2, with 7 nucleotides matching TRBD1. Germline trimming cut 6 bases from V and 6 bases from J; bases unmatched to any gene: 10. This CDR3 spans 15 amino acids. Germline CDR1 reads SGHNT; CDR2 reads YENEEA. The CDR3 bases are TGTGCCAGCAGGGGGACAGCCCTCGAATCCGGGGAGCTGTTTTTT. Translating it yields CASRGTALESGELFF. The full variable domain, rest sourced from reference TRBV11-3 and TRBJ2-2, is EAGVVQSPRYKIIEKKQPVAFWCNPISGHNTLYWYLQNLGQGPELLIRYENEEAVDDSQLPKDRFSAERLKGVDSTLKIQPAELGDSAVYLCASRGTALESGELFFGEGSRLTVL.

The chain recombines TRBV15 with TRBJ1-3; 7 bases agree with TRBD1. The trim removed 4 bases at V and 6 bases at J, leaving 3 bases unmatched. The germline gives CDR1 LNHNV, CDR2 YYDKDF (reference sequence). CDR3 size: 13 residues. CDR3 sequence: CATSTGQQNTIYF. The DNA for the CDR3 is TGTGCCACCAGCACGGGACAGCAAAACACCATATATTTT.

This chain links TRBV28 with TRBJ1-1, with D possibly matching TRBD1 (5 bases). V lost 4 bases, J lost 0 bases, and 9 bases lay in between. The CDR3 loop spans 14 amino acids. Germline CDR1 MDHEN, CDR2 SYDVKM. The CDR3, as DNA: TGTGCCAGCAGTTACAGGAGTATGAACACTGAAGCTTTCTTT. The encoded protein is CASSYRSMNTEAFF.

The table lists this clone with many counts. The DNA of the CDR3 is TGTGCCACCAGGGGAGCTAACTATGGCTACACCTTC. Its translation is CATRGANYGYTF. The V and J genes are TRBV24-1 and TRBJ1-2; D is undetermined. The CDR3 spans 12 residues. The ends were cut back, 7 bases at V and 0 bases at J, with 5 bases in the middle. Germline loops: CDR1 KGHDR, CDR2 SFDVKD.

This clone was observed a handful of times. The chain has TRBV20-1 and TRBJ2-7, with D perhaps matching TRBD1 (5 bases). Germline CDR1 and CDR2: DFQATT and SNEGSKA (reference sequence). The CDR3 runs to 11 residues. The ends were cut back, 2 bases at V and 4 bases at J, with 6 bases in the middle. CDR3 nucleotide sequence: TGCAGTGCTAGACAGGGATACGAGCAGTACGTC. Encoded protein: CSARQGYEQYV.

The chain employs TRBV3-1 (or the pseudogene TRBV3-2) and TRBJ2-3; D not resolved. V lost 0 bases and J 4 bases, leaving 2 bases between the germline ends. Germline loops: CDR1 LGHDT, CDR2 YNNKEL (reference sequence). This CDR3 region has 12 residues. This CDR3 is CASSQDSDTQYF. The CDR3 nucleotides are TGTGCCAGCAGCCAAGATTCAGATACGCAGTATTTT.

This clone has only one observation. The V call is TRBV11-2, the J call TRBJ2-6, with 14 positions matching TRBD2. The trim removed 5 bases at V and 1 base at J, leaving 7 bases unmatched. The CDR3 length is 19 residues. The germline gives CDR1 SGHAT, CDR2 FQNNGV. The CDR3 loop reads CASSSGLAGGKSGANVLTF. The DNA of the CDR3 is TGTGCCAGCAGCAGCGGACTAGCGGGGGGCAAGTCTGGGGCCAACGTCCTGACTTTC.

Only one count was recorded for this clone. V and J are TRBV19 and TRBJ2-3; 12 bases are a match to TRBD2. The CDR3 length is 16 residues. CDR1 is LNHDA, CDR2 SQIVND, per germline (reference sequence). V shed 5 bases, J shed 1 base, and the junction held 4 bases outside the gene matches. The CDR3 DNA reads as TGTGCCAGTAGTTTCCGGACTAGCGGGGGCACAGATACGCAGTATTTT. Its translation is CASSFRTSGGTDTQYF.

This chain joins TRBV19 and TRBJ1-3; 7 bases line up with TRBD1. In germline, CDR1 is LNHDA, CDR2 SQIVND (reference sequence). V lost 11 bases and J lost 2; bases outside the gene matches: 15. The CDR3 is 16 amino acids. CDR3 sequence: CAGDYRGPGPGNTIYF. CDR3 sequence (DNA): TGTGCCGGAGACTACAGGGGCCCAGGTCCTGGAAACACCATATATTTT.